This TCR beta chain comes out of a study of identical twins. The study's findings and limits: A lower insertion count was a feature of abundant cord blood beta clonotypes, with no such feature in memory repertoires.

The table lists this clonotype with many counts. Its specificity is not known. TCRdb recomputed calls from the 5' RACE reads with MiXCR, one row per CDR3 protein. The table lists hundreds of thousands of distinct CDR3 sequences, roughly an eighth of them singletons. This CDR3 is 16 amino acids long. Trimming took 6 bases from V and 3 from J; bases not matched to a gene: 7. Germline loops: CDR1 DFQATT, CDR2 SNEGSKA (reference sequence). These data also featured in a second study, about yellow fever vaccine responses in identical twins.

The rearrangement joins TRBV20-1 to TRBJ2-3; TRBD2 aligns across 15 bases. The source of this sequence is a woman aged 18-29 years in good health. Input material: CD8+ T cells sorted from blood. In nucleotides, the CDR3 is TGCAGTGCCGGACTAGCGGGAGGGGAGAGGACAGATACGCAGTATTTT. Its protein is CSAGLAGGERTDTQYF.